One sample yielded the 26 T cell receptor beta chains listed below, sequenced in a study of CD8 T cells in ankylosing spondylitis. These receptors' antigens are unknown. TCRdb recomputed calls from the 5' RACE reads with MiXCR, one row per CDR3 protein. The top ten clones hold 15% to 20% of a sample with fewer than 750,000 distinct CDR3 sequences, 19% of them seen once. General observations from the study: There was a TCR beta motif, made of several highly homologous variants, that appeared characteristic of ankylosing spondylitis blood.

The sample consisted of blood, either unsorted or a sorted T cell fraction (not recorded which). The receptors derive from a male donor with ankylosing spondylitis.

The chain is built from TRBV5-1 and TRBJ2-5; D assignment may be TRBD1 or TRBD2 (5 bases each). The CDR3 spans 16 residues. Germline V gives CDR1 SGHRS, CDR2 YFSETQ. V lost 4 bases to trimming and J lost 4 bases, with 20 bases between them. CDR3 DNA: TGCGCCAGCAGCCCCCGGGACCCCGAACCCACAGAGACCCAGTACTTC. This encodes CASSPRDPEPTETQYF.

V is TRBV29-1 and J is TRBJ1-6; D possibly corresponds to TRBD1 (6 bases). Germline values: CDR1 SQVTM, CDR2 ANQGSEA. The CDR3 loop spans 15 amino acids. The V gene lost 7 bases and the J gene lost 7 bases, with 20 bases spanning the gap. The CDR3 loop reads CSAKTEGGSNSPLHF. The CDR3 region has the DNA TGCAGCGCCAAGACGGAGGGGGGATCCAATTCACCCCTCCACTTT.

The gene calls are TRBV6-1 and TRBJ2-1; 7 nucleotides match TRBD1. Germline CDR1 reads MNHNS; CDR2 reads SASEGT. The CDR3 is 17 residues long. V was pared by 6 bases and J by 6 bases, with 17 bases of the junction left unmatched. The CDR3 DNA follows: TGTGCCAGCAGCCTAATCCTGACAGGGTCAGCCACCAATGAGCAGTTCTTC. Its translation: CASSLILTGSATNEQFF.

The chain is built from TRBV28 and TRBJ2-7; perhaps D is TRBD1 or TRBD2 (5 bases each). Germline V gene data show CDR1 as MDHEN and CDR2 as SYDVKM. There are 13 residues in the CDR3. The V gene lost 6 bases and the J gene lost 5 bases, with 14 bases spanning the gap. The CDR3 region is CASSRDEVNEQYF. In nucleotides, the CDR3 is TGTGCCAGCAGCCGGGACGAGGTGAACGAGCAGTACTTC. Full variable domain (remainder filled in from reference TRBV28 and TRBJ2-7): DVKVTQSSRYLVKRTGEKVFLECVQDMDHENMFWYRQDPGLGLRLIYFSYDVKMKEKGDIPEGYSVSREKKERFSLILESASTNQTSMYLCASSRDEVNEQYFGPGTRLTVT.

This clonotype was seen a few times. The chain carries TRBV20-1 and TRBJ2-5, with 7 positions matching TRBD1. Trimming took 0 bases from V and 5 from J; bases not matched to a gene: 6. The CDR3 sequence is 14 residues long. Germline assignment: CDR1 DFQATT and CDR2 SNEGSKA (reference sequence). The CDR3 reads CSAREKGAGETQYF. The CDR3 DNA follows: TGCAGTGCTAGAGAGAAGGGGGCTGGGGAGACCCAGTACTTC.

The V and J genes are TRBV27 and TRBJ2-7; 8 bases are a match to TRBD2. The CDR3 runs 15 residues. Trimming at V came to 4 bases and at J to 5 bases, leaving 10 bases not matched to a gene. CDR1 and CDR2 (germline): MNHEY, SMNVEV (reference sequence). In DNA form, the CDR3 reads TGTGCCAGCAGTTCAGCAGCGGGAGCCCTGAACGAGCAGTACTTC. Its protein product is CASSSAAGALNEQYF.

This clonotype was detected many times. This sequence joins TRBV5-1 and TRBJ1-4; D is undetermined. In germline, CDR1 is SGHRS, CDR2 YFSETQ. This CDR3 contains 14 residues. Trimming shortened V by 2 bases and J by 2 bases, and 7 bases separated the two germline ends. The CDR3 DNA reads TGCGCCAGCAGCTTCAGTGGGACTAATGAAAAACTGTTTTTT. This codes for CASSFSGTNEKLFF.

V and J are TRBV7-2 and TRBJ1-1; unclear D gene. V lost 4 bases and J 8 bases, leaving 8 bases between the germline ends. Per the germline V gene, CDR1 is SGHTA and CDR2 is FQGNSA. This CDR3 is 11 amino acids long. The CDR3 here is CASSSVREAFF. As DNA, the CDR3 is TGTGCCAGCAGCTCCGTTAGGGAAGCTTTCTTT.

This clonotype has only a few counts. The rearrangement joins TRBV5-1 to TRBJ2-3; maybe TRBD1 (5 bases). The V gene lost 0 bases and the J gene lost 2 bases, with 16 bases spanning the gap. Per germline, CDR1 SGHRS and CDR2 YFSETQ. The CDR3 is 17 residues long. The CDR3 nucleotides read TGCGCCAGCAGCTTGGACGTGTGGGGCAGCCTCACAGATACGCAGTATTTT. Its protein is CASSLDVWGSLTDTQYF.

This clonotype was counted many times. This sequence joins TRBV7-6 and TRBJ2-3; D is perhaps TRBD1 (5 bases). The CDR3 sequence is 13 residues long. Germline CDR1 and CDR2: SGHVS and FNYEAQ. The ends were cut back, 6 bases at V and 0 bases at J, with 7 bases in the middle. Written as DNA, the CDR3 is TGTGCCAGCAGGGGGCCTAGCACAGATACGCAGTATTTT. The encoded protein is CASRGPSTDTQYF.

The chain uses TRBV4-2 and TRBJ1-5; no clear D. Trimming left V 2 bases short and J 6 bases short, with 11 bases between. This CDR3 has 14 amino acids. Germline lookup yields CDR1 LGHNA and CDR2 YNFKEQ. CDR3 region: CASSQRGPAQPQHF. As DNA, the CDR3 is TGTGCCAGCAGCCAAAGAGGTCCGGCTCAGCCCCAGCATTTT.

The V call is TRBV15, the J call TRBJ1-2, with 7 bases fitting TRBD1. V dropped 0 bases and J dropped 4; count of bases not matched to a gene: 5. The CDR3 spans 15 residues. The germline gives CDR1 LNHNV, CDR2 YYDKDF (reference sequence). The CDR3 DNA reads TGTGCCACCAGCAGAGAGGGGGGACAGCTCTATGGCTACACCTTC. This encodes CATSREGGQLYGYTF.

DNA of the CDR3: TGCAGCGTTGAGGGACTAGCCATATACAATGAGCAGTTCTTC. The encoded protein is CSVEGLAIYNEQFF. The gene calls are TRBV29-1 and TRBJ2-1, with 9 bases identical to TRBD2. V shed 3 bases, J shed 4 bases, and the junction held 4 bases outside the gene matches. The CDR3 is made up of 14 amino acids. Germline assignment: CDR1 SQVTM and CDR2 ANQGSEA.

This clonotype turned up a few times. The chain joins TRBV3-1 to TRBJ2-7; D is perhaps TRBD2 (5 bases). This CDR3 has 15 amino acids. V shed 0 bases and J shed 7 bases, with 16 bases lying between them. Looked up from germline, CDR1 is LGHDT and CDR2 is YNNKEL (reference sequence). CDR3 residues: CASSQEGRKLGEQYF. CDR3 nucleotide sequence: TGTGCCAGCAGCCAAGAAGGGCGAAAACTAGGGGAGCAGTACTTC.

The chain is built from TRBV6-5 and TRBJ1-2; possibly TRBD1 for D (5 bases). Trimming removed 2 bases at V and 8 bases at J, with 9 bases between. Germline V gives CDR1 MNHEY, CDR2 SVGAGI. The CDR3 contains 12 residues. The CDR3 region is CASSYAGEGYTF. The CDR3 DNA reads TGTGCCAGCAGTTACGCGGGGGAAGGCTACACCTTC.

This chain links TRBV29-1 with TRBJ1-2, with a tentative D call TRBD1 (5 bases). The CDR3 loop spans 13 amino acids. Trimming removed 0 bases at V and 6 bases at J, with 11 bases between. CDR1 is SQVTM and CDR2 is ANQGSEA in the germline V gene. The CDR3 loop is CSVEDLQGNGYTF. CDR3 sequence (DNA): TGCAGCGTTGAAGATCTTCAGGGTAATGGCTACACCTTC.

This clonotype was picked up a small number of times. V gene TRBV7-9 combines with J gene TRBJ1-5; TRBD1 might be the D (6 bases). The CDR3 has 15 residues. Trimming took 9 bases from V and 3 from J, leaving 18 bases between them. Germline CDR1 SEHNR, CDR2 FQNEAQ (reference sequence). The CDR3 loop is CARPCVGGNNQPQHF. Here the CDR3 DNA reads TGTGCCAGGCCATGCGTAGGGGGTAACAATCAGCCCCAGCATTTT.

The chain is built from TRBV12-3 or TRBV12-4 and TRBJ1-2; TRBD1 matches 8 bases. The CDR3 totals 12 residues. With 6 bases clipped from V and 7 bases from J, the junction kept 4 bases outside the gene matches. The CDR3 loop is CASRTGETGYTF. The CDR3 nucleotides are TGTGCCAGCAGGACAGGGGAAACTGGCTACACCTTC.

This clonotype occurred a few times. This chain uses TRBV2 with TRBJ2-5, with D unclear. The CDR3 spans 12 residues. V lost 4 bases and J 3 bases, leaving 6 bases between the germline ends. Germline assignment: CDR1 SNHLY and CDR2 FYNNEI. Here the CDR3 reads CASSVAKETQYF. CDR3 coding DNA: TGTGCCAGCAGTGTAGCAAAAGAGACCCAGTACTTC.

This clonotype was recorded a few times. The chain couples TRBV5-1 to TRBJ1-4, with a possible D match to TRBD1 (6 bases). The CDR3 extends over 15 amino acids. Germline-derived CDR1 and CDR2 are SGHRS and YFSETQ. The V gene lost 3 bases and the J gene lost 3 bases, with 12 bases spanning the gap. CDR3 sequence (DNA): TGCGCCAGCAGCTGGCAGGGGTCACCTAATGAAAAACTGTTTTTT. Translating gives CASSWQGSPNEKLFF.

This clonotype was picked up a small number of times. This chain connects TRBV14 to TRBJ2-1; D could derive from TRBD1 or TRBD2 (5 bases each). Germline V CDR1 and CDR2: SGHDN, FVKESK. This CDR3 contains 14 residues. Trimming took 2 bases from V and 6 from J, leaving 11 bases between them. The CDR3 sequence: CASSQSGRANEQFF. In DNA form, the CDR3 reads TGTGCCAGCAGCCAAAGCGGCAGGGCCAATGAGCAGTTCTTC.

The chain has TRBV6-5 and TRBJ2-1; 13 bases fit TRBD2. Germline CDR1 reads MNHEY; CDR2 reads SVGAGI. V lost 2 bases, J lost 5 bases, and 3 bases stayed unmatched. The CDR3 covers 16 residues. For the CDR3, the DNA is TGTGCCAGCAGTTACGGACTAGCGGGAGCGGACAATGAGCAGTTCTTC. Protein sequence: CASSYGLAGADNEQFF.

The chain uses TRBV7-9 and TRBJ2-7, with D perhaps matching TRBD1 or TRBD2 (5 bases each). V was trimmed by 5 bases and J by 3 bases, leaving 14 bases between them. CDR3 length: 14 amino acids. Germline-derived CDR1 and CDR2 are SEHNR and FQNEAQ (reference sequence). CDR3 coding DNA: TGTGCCAGCAGCGTACGGGACCCTAACTACGAGCAGTACTTC. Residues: CASSVRDPNYEQYF.

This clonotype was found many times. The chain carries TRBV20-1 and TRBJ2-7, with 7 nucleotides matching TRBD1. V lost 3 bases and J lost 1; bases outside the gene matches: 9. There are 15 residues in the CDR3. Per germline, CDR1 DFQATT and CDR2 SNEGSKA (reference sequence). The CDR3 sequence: CSASRPGQSSYEQYF. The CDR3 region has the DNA TGCAGTGCTAGCAGACCGGGACAGTCTTCCTACGAGCAGTACTTC.

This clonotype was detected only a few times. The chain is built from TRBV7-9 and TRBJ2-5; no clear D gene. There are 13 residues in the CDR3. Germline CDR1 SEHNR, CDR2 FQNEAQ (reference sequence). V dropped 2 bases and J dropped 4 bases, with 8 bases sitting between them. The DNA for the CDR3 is TGTGCCAGCAGCTTACCCCACGGAGAGACCCAGTACTTC. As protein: CASSLPHGETQYF.

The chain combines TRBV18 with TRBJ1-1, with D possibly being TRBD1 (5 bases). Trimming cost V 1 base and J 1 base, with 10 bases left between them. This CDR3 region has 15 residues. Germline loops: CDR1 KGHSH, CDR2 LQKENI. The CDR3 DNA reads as TGTGCCAGCTCACCACGGGTAGGGGAGAACACTGAAGCTTTCTTT. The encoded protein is CASSPRVGENTEAFF. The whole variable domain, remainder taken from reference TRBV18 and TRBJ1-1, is NAGVMQNPRHLVRRRGQEARLRCSPMKGHSHVYWYRQLPEEGLKFMVYLQKENIIDESGMPKERFSAEFPKEGPSILRIQQVVRGDSAAYFCASSPRVGENTEAFFGQGTRLTVV.